This TCR beta chain was sequenced during a study of graft-versus-host responses after intestinal transplantation. Study in general: Tacrolimus plus steroids were given to all recipients for about 3 years, preceded by anti-thymocyte globulin induction.

Processing released intraepithelial and lamina propria lymphocytes from the graft tissue. Only in-frame clones appear in the TCRdb table, and some are missing; sequencing was by immunoSEQ multiplex PCR. The data contain about 3,300 clones, around four fifths of them singletons. This CDR3 is built from 16 residues. The V segment lost 4 bases and the J segment 6 bases; nucleotides outside the gene matches: 2. CDR1 MNHEY and CDR2 SVGAGI come from the germline V gene. Study results and limitations: Early post-transplant HvG declines tracked with peak circulating GvH clone levels. Where graft-donor T cell macrochimerism was present, patients had high graft-versus-host to host-versus-graft clonal ratios in allografts.

This clone was observed a few times. Antigen specificity is unknown. The sequence came from a human patient who received an intestinal transplant, so some T cells may come from the graft donor. V gene TRBV6-5 combines with J gene TRBJ2-2; TRBD2 matches 16 bases. The input for sequencing was ileum tissue, taken 5 and 7 days after intestinal transplantation. CDR3 residues: CASSSGTSGGAGELFF. Here the CDR3 DNA reads TGTGCCAGCAGTTCCGGGACTAGCGGGGGGGCCGGGGAGCTGTTTTTT.